This T cell receptor (beta chain) comes out of a study of blood T cell repertoires in COVID-19. Study context: The study drew acute and convalescent COVID-19 samples from the United States, Italy and Spain. Sources were T cells, B-cell-depleted T cells, or PBMCs; the material itself was cDNA or gDNA.

Authors' data handling: Quantification of nucleated cells was approximated via reference gene primer amplification. This table comes from immunoSEQ multiplex PCR, and its TCRdb copy is limited to in-frame clones, with some not included. The DNA was the basis for D and trimming; V, J and clone size are from that table. The table records around 190,000 clones, 65% to 90% of them present only once. Sequences were obtained from peripheral blood. The receptor was derived from a human donor in a cohort sampled during active COVID-19.

The CDR3 nucleotides read TGTGCCAGCAGTCGGGGGGCGAACTATGGCTACACCTTC. Its translation: CASSRGANYGYTF. The V and J genes are TRBV6-5 and TRBJ1-2; D might be TRBD1 (6 bases). Germline values: CDR1 MNHEY, CDR2 SVGAGI. The ends were cut back, 5 bases at V and 2 bases at J, with 9 bases in the middle. This CDR3 contains 13 residues.